The 17 T cell receptor beta chains listed next were all sequenced from one sample in a study of shared clonotypes between healthy human individuals. The assay was immunoSEQ multiplex PCR, and TCRdb's table has in-frame clones only and misses some. The sample has some 980,000 clones, about three quarters seen once. The source material was memory CD4+ T cells sorted from blood. Subset reported: CD45RA-negative fraction. The receptors shown here come from a man aged 18-30 years in good health.

This sequence joins TRBV4-3 and TRBJ2-2; D may be TRBD1 or TRBD2 (5 bases each). The length of the CDR3 is 16 residues. Germline assignment: CDR1 LGHNA and CDR2 YSLEER. V was pared by 5 bases and J by 4 bases, with 17 bases between. The CDR3 bases are TGCGCCAGCAGCTTAGGGGCGATGGGACCCACCGGGGAGCTGTTTTTT. Translating gives CASSLGAMGPTGELFF.

The table lists this clone with a few counts. The chain employs TRBV5-8 and TRBJ1-2; 8 bases are a match to TRBD1. CDR3 length: 14 residues. The germline CDR1 and CDR2 sequences are SGHTS and YDEGEE. V gave up 0 bases and J gave up 2 bases; unmatched junction bases: 0. CDR3 in DNA: TGTGCCAGCAGCTTGGACAGGGGGAACTATGGCTACACCTTC. Encoded protein: CASSLDRGNYGYTF.

V and J are TRBV16 and TRBJ2-5; D ambiguous. The CDR3 spans 13 residues. Trimming removed 4 bases from V and 0 bases from J, with 6 bases in between. Germline CDR1 and CDR2: KGHSY and FQNENV. The CDR3 reads CASSRFHQETQYF. CDR3 coding DNA: TGTGCCAGCAGCCGATTTCACCAAGAGACCCAGTACTTC.

This chain connects TRBV28 to TRBJ2-7, with TRBD2 as a possible D gene (5 bases). The CDR3 runs to 11 residues. Germline CDR1 reads MDHEN; CDR2 reads SYDVKM. V was cut by 3 bases and J by 13 bases, with 13 bases left in between. The CDR3 loop reads CASSLDRTSYF. In DNA form, the CDR3 reads TGTGCCAGCAGTTTGGATCGGACTTCTTACTTC.

Concerning this clone itself: A single base is all that separates this from a far larger clone, so a read error is likely. This chain connects TRBV11-2 to TRBJ1-2; D is unresolved. Germline loops: CDR1 SGHAT, CDR2 FQNNGV. The V end was cut by 5 bases, the J end by 0 bases, with 7 bases between. This CDR3 is built from 13 residues. The CDR3, as DNA: TGTGCCAGCAGCGCTACAGCTAACTATGGCTACACCTTC. It codes for CASSATANYGYTF.

The chain has TRBV5-1 and TRBJ2-5; 9 bases match TRBD2. The germline V gene encodes CDR1 SGHRS and CDR2 YFSETQ. V trimming: 0 bases; J trimming: 1 base; junction bases outside the gene matches: 7. The CDR3 covers 17 residues. The DNA of the CDR3 is TGCGCCAGCAGCTTGGTTGGACTAGCGTTAGTCCAAGAGACCCAGTACTTC. Residues: CASSLVGLALVQETQYF.

Note on this clone: This likely stems from a read error, as it lies one base from a far larger clone. The rearrangement uses TRBV7-2 and TRBJ2-2, with a tentative D call TRBD1 (5 bases). Per the germline V gene, CDR1 is SGHTA and CDR2 is FQGNSA. This CDR3 has 12 amino acids. CDR3 amino acids: CASSADTRELFF. The CDR3 coding sequence is TGTGCCAGCAGCGCGGACACCAGGGAGCTGTTTTTT.

V gene TRBV28 combines with J gene TRBJ2-5; D tentatively fits TRBD1 or TRBD2 (6 bases each). Germline V gene data show CDR1 as MDHEN and CDR2 as SYDVKM. The CDR3 is 15 amino acids. Trimming removed 6 bases at V and 5 bases at J, with 19 bases between. The CDR3, as DNA: TGTGCCAGCAGCCTTCCTTCTCGGGGGCCTGAGACCCAGTACTTC. Translated, it gives CASSLPSRGPETQYF.

With regard to this clone: The sample carries other DNA sequences with the same CDR3. The rearrangement joins TRBV5-1 to TRBJ2-3, with D tentatively TRBD1 (5 bases). Germline CDR1 SGHRS, CDR2 YFSETQ. V was clipped by 0 bases and J by 1 base, with 9 bases between them. The CDR3 runs to 15 residues. CDR3 sequence: CASSLGGRGTDTQYF. The CDR3 DNA is TGCGCCAGCAGCTTGGGCGGCAGGGGCACAGATACGCAGTATTTT.

The chain couples TRBV7-2 to TRBJ1-1, with D perhaps matching TRBD1 (6 bases). V gave up 11 bases and J gave up 1 base, with 8 bases separating them. From germline, CDR1 is SGHTA and CDR2 FQGNSA. The CDR3 loop spans 11 amino acids. CDR3 sequence: CAAGENTEAFF. The CDR3 nucleotides are TGTGCCGCAGGGGAGAACACTGAAGCTTTCTTT.

This chain uses TRBV19 with TRBJ1-3; D may be TRBD1 (5 bases). The V end lost 5 bases, the J end lost 4 bases, and 18 bases lay between the germline ends. Germline V lookup: CDR1 LNHDA, CDR2 SQIVND (reference sequence). The CDR3 length is 16 residues. DNA of the CDR3: TGTGCCAGTAGTTCTGGACAAACCAAGCGGGGAAACACCATATATTTT. This translates into CASSSGQTKRGNTIYF.

Comment on this clone: A much more abundant neighbour one base away suggests this may be a read error. The rearrangement links TRBV29-1 to TRBJ2-3; possible D gene TRBD2, 5 bases. Germline-derived CDR1 and CDR2 are SQVTM and ANQGSEA. The ends were cut back, 3 bases at V and 1 base at J, with 17 bases in the middle. The CDR3 length is 16 residues. The CDR3: CSVERAVNGGTDTQYF. The CDR3, as DNA: TGCAGCGTTGAGAGGGCCGTTAACGGAGGCACAGATACGCAGTATTTT.

This clone occurred once. V usage is TRBV5-6 and J usage is TRBJ2-7; D uncertain. The germline V gene has CDR1 SGHDT and CDR2 YYEEEE. V was clipped by 1 base and J by 0 bases, with 8 bases between them. The CDR3 length is 14 residues. For the CDR3, the DNA is TGTGCCAGCAGCTTGCGGTTTTCCTCCTACGAGCAGTACTTC. This translates into CASSLRFSSYEQYF.

This chain joins TRBV5-1 and TRBJ2-5; D possibly corresponds to TRBD1 (6 bases). Germline V gene lookup returns CDR1 SGHRS and CDR2 YFSETQ. Between the trimmed V and J ends, which lost 1 base and 5 bases, there was a span of 18 bases. This CDR3 is built from 16 residues. The CDR3 DNA reads as TGCGCCAGCAGCTTGTTGGGTGGGGGCGAGACTGAGACCCAGTACTTC. Translating gives CASSLLGGGETETQYF. The full variable domain, in which reference TRBV5-1 and TRBJ2-5 provide the parts outside the CDR3, is KAGVTQTPRYLIKTRGQQVTLSCSPISGHRSVSWYQQTPGQGLQFLFEYFSETQRNKGNFPGRFSGRQFSNSRSEMNVSTLELGDSALYLCASSLLGGGETETQYFGPGTRLLVL.

The chain recombines TRBV11-2 with TRBJ2-1, with 9 positions matching TRBD1. V trimming: 5 bases; J trimming: 3 bases; junction bases outside the gene matches: 11. CDR1 and CDR2 from the germline V gene are SGHAT and FQNNGV. The CDR3 consists of 17 residues. CDR3 in amino acids: CASSPTWTGADYNEQFF. Here the CDR3 DNA reads TGTGCCAGCAGCCCTACCTGGACAGGGGCGGACTACAATGAGCAGTTCTTC.

About this clone: Other DNA sequences in this specimen translate into the identical CDR3. The chain is built from TRBV2 and TRBJ1-4; possible D gene TRBD1, 5 bases. The CDR3 contains 13 residues. Germline V lookup: CDR1 SNHLY, CDR2 FYNNEI. The V and J ends lost 4 bases and 5 bases respectively, with 8 bases between them. CDR3 DNA sequence: TGTGCCAGCAGTGCGAGGGGAAATGAAAAACTGTTTTTT. This sequence encodes CASSARGNEKLFF.

This clone showed up just a few times. The chain is built from TRBV10-3 and TRBJ2-7; TRBD1 matches 11 bases. CDR1 and CDR2 from the germline V gene are ENHRY and SYGVKD. V lost 4 bases, J lost 3 bases, and 8 bases stayed unmatched. The CDR3 covers 16 residues. CDR3 in amino acids: CAISAHPGTGGYEQYF. CDR3 sequence (DNA): TGTGCCATCAGTGCCCATCCCGGGACAGGGGGCTACGAGCAGTACTTC.